What follows is one TCR beta chain and its context. The antigen remains undetermined. Donors were Caucasian adults residing in Nashville, Tennessee, USA. This specimen comes from a study of shared clonotypes between healthy human individuals. Study-wide results and limits: Lower generation probabilities were found for non-shared clonotypes than for those shared by all four donors. Sequencing depth was a factor that was expected to affect clonotype sharing among donors.

Clones were read by immunoSEQ multiplex PCR, and TCRdb kept only the in-frame ones, dropping some. Among more than 2 million clones listed, 95% were seen once. Germline CDR1 reads WNHNN; CDR2 reads SYGVQD (reference sequence). The CDR3 has 13 residues. The ends were cut back, 4 bases at V and 6 bases at J, with 12 bases in the middle. Sequenced sample: naive CD4+ T cells sorted from blood. Subset given: CD45RA+ positively selected. V is TRBV10-1 and J is TRBJ1-2; D perhaps matches TRBD1 (6 bases). The source is a man aged 18-30 years in good health. In DNA form, the CDR3 reads TGCGCCAGCAGTGCCAGGGGCGGGGATGGCTACACCTTC. Encoded protein: CASSARGGDGYTF.